Listed here is a single TCR beta chain. This clonotype showed up many times. Its antigen specificity is not known. No quality values exist for individual bases; no much larger clone is one base distant. This specimen comes from a study of T cells in Graves' hyperthyroidism and ophthalmopathy (dated by TCRdb to the late 2010s). Study-wide context: TCR V-J signatures able to tell the groups apart were searched for in a discovery cohort of some 97 patients, of whom roughly 42 had Graves' ophthalmopathy and some 60 had stable Graves' hyperthyroidism. For training and testing, the 100 or so patients in the discovery cohort were randomly divided in a 7:3 ratio. The study also compared thyroid tissue and blood T-cell repertoires from several Graves' hyperthyroidism patients. Following sampling, methimazole starting at 30 mg daily was given to hyperthyroidism patients, and high-dose intravenous methylprednisolone was given to ophthalmopathy patients. Prospective prediction of ophthalmopathy was tested in an independent validation cohort of 18 hyperthyroidism patients and around 16 patients who later progressed to ophthalmopathy. The paper describes TCR Vbeta CDR3 sequencing of 135 peripheral blood samples, made up of under 50 ophthalmopathy patients, 70 to 80 hyperthyroidism patients and 17 progressor patients. General findings and caveats noted by the study authors: In validation, progression to ophthalmopathy was predicted by the model with almost 71% sensitivity and roughly 76% specificity, a median of roughly 6.4 months before onset. Ophthalmopathy was separated from stable hyperthyroidism by a 13 V-J signature model, with over 85% sensitivity and around 81% specificity obtained in cross-validation and 80%/75% obtained in testing. No statistical method was used to set the sample size in advance, and investigators knew the group allocation. Blood samples also contained most of the expanded thyroid clonotypes (frequency above 0.001), which suggests that blood repertoires may reflect thyroid immune responses.

Amplification of TCR beta CDR3 regions was carried out from RNA transcripts. The first round of RT-PCR for the TCR CDR3 was performed with the HTBI primer set and the Qiagen OneStep RT-PCR kit. A second multiplex PCR round built the libraries, followed by size selection and purification. Paired-end sequencing of the libraries was performed with 100 bp reads on an Illumina HiSeq2000. The authors' pipeline ran thus. SOAPnuke was used to process the raw data, throwing out any read that contained adapters or uncalled bases, had a mean Phred below 15, or lacked an exact constant-primer or identifier match. High-quality paired reads were merged using COPE v1.2.5, and each unique nucleotide sequence was defined as a clonotype. MiTCR v1.1 was used to align clonotypes to the IMGT TRBV, TRBD and TRBJ reference segments. The analysis included only V-J combinations with a frequency above 0.0001, which together covered around 99% of the repertoires. A TCS score was defined as the ratio of F50 (clonal expansion) to E x V (chaos), with BLOSUM62-based TCRdist applied between CDR3 peptides within each V-J. Welch's t-statistics and random forest reduced roughly 530 V-J features to 10 to 15, which were used in a naive Bayes classifier (R e1071). Thyroid-blood repertoire similarity was quantified with the Morisita-Horn index. Using fastp at Q25 and MiXCR, TCRdb reprocessed the public reads and kept productive beta chains. Rows are unified per CDR3 protein, each entry keeping the most common DNA and genes. The V and J calls come from TCRdb's annotation, not from the publication. The sample table contains approximately 500,000 distinct CDR3 sequences; only one count was recorded for around 46% of them. The ten largest account for around 8% of the sample.

A patient counted as having stable Graves' hyperthyroidism if no progression to ophthalmopathy occurred over 18 months of follow-up. The hyperthyroidism patients were between 18 and 65 years old and newly diagnosed, with a disease duration of less than 2 months. The study excluded patients with uncontrolled infections, other autoimmune diseases, pregnancy or lactation. Clinical symptoms, serum thyroxine and TRAb, thyroid ultrasound, and orbital computed tomography formed the basis for the diagnoses. Trizol reagent was used to extract total RNA, and RNA quality was then checked on an Agilent 2100 Bioanalyzer. The CDR3, from cysteine to phenylalanine, totals 16 residues. Solely the CDR3 DNA is kept, with 48 bases framed from the first base. V ends up 2 bases short and J 6 bases short, with an unmatched junction base count of 10. In the germline V gene, CDR1 corresponds to SGHRS and CDR2 to YFSETQ.

Here the chain combines TRBV5-1 and TRBJ2-7; 11 junctional bases match TRBD2. The TCR sequence derives from a woman aged 18-29 years with Graves' hyperthyroidism. The sample taken for sequencing was peripheral blood or thyroid tissue (not recorded which). In nucleotide form, the sequence is TGCGCCAGCAGCTTTCGGACTAGCGGGTCCTGGGCCGAGCAGTACTTC. This codes for CASSFRTSGSWAEQYF.